The 20 T cell receptor beta chains reported below all come from one sample, sequenced in a study of patients and donors after allogeneic stem cell transplantation. MiXCR was run by TCRdb on the RT-PCR reads, yielding one entry per CDR3 protein. The profile covers about 110,000 distinct CDR3 sequences, with around 33% appearing a single time and approximately 30% taken by the ten largest. Input material: blood, either unsorted or a sorted T cell fraction (not recorded which). Source of these receptors: a human donor who was either an allogeneic HSCT recipient or a stem cell or donor lymphocyte infusion donor (not recorded which). It is not recorded whose cells these are; they may come from a transplant donor.

The chain carries TRBV12-3 or TRBV12-4 and TRBJ1-2; maybe TRBD1 (6 bases). This CDR3 spans 14 amino acids. The V gene lost 3 bases and the J gene lost 2 bases, with 10 bases spanning the gap. CDR3 in DNA: TGTGCCAGCAGTTTCTTCAGGGGAAACTATGGCTACACCTTC. Protein product: CASSFFRGNYGYTF.

The chain links TRBV20-1 to TRBJ2-1; D might be TRBD1 (5 bases). The CDR3 runs to 14 residues. Per germline, CDR1 DFQATT and CDR2 SNEGSKA (reference sequence). V was clipped by 3 bases and J by 5 bases, with 14 bases between them. CDR3 sequence: CSASWAWGNNEQFF. The CDR3 DNA reads as TGCAGTGCTAGTTGGGCCTGGGGCAACAATGAGCAGTTCTTC.

This clonotype was found a few times. The rearrangement links TRBV12-3 or TRBV12-4 to TRBJ2-7; 9 bases are shared with TRBD2. This CDR3 region has 14 residues. The V gene end was trimmed by 3 bases and the J gene end by 3 bases; junction bases not matched to a gene: 3. CDR3 region: CASSFAGGLYEQYF. CDR3 nucleotides: TGTGCCAGCAGTTTCGCGGGAGGGCTCTACGAGCAGTACTTC.

The genes are TRBV27 and TRBJ2-7; 9 nucleotides agree with TRBD1. V dropped 5 bases and J dropped 3; count of bases not matched to a gene: 8. Germline lookup yields CDR1 MNHEY and CDR2 SMNVEV (reference sequence). The CDR3 sequence is 15 residues long. The CDR3 reads CASSGYRGRVYEQYF. The CDR3 nucleotides are TGTGCCAGCAGTGGCTACAGGGGGCGCGTCTACGAGCAGTACTTC.

V usage is TRBV24-1 and J usage is TRBJ1-6; D gene uncertain. This CDR3 contains 14 residues. Germline V lookup: CDR1 KGHDR, CDR2 SFDVKD. The germline V and J ends were trimmed by 0 bases and 7 bases, with 6 bases remaining between them. CDR3 amino acids: CATSDLLPNSPLHF. DNA of the CDR3: TGTGCCACCAGTGATTTGCTACCAAATTCACCCCTCCACTTT.

This clonotype was counted a few times. The J gene is TRBJ2-7, the V gene TRBV12-3 or TRBV12-4; D remains unclear. The CDR3 consists of 12 residues. Trimming cost V 6 bases and J 8 bases, with 14 bases left between them. This CDR3 reads CASSPNGGKQYF. Written as DNA, the CDR3 is TGTGCCAGCAGCCCAAATGGTGGGAAGCAGTACTTC.

This chain connects TRBV20-1 to TRBJ1-1; a weak D match, TRBD1 (5 bases). The CDR3 runs 13 residues. Germline values: CDR1 DFQATT, CDR2 SNEGSKA (reference sequence). V was cut by 0 bases and J by 6 bases, with 11 bases left in between. CDR3 nucleotide sequence: TGCAGTGCTAGAGATTTAACGGGGGCTGAAGCTTTCTTT. Protein: CSARDLTGAEAFF.

This clonotype was observed a handful of times. J is TRBJ1-2 and V is TRBV6-5; possible D gene TRBD1, 6 bases. Trimming took 2 bases from V and 9 from J, leaving 10 bases between them. The CDR3 sequence is 12 residues long. Looked up from germline, CDR1 is MNHEY and CDR2 is SVGAGI. CDR3 amino acids: CASSYRRGSYTF. Written as DNA, the CDR3 is TGTGCCAGCAGTTACCGCAGGGGTAGCTACACCTTC.

CDR3 in amino acids: CAASGRSTDTQYF. DNA of the CDR3: TGTGCCGCAAGCGGGAGGAGCACAGATACGCAGTATTTT. This sequence joins TRBV10-3 and TRBJ2-3; 9 bases map to TRBD2. The CDR3 length is 13 residues. The V gene end was trimmed by 11 bases and the J gene end by 0 bases; junction bases not matched to a gene: 3. Germline-derived CDR1 and CDR2 are ENHRY and SYGVKD.

CDR3 coding DNA: TGCAGTGCTGCAAGGGCAGGGCGCAATCAGCCCCAGCATTTT. Its translation: CSAARAGRNQPQHF. The chain uses TRBV20-1 and TRBJ1-5; D is perhaps TRBD1 (5 bases). V was cut by 5 bases and J by 2 bases, with 13 bases left in between. CDR1 is DFQATT and CDR2 is SNEGSKA in the germline V gene (reference sequence). The CDR3 is 14 amino acids.

In its sample, this clonotype was seen a few times. The V and J genes are TRBV7-2 and TRBJ1-1; possibly TRBD1 for D (6 bases). Trimming took 5 bases from V and 1 from J, leaving 17 bases between them. Per the germline V gene, CDR1 is SGHTA and CDR2 is FQGNSA. This CDR3 region has 16 residues. In DNA, the CDR3 is TGTGCCAGCAGCCCTAGGGGGACAAGGCAGAACACTGAAGCTTTCTTT. Protein: CASSPRGTRQNTEAFF.

J is TRBJ1-1 and V is TRBV2, with a tentative D call TRBD1 (5 bases). This CDR3 comprises 13 residues. Trimming took 4 bases from V and 5 from J, leaving 11 bases between them. From germline, CDR1 is SNHLY and CDR2 FYNNEI. CDR3 sequence: CASSVGGRTEAFF. Here the CDR3 DNA reads TGTGCCAGCAGTGTCGGGGGGAGGACTGAAGCTTTCTTT.

The chain joins TRBV7-9 to TRBJ2-5, with D uncertain. This CDR3 spans 12 amino acids. Deletions cut 5 bases from V and 4 bases from J, with 8 bases between. CDR1 and CDR2 from the germline V gene are SEHNR and FQNEAQ (reference sequence). CDR3: CASSNARETQYF. In DNA, the CDR3 is TGTGCCAGCAGCAACGCGAGAGAGACCCAGTACTTC.

This chain connects TRBV19 to TRBJ1-2, with D maybe TRBD1 (5 bases). CDR3 length equals 12 residues. Germline CDR1 and CDR2: LNHDA and SQIVND (reference sequence). V was trimmed by 7 bases and J by 4 bases, leaving 10 bases between them. The CDR3 region is CASKDSPYGYTF. CDR3 DNA sequence: TGTGCCAGTAAAGACAGCCCCTATGGCTACACCTTC.

Only a few counts were recorded for this clonotype. CDR3 sequence: CASSLIEGRTQYF. In DNA, the CDR3 is TGTGCCAGCAGCTTGATTGAGGGAAGAACGCAGTATTTT. The chain links TRBV5-6 to TRBJ2-3, with D possibly TRBD2 on 5 matching bases. The V and J ends lost 1 base and 9 bases respectively, with 12 bases between them. The CDR3 has 13 amino acids. Germline assignment: CDR1 SGHDT and CDR2 YYEEEE.

This clonotype was counted between two and nine times. The V call is TRBV7-9, the J call TRBJ1-2; 9 nucleotides line up with TRBD1. CDR1 SEHNR and CDR2 FQNEAQ come from the germline V gene (reference sequence). Trimming at V came to 2 bases and at J to 3 bases, leaving 16 bases not matched to a gene. The CDR3 covers 19 residues. The CDR3 loop is CASSLPSGTGIVKDYGYTF. CDR3 coding DNA: TGTGCCAGCAGCTTACCCTCCGGGACAGGGATTGTAAAGGACTATGGCTACACCTTC.

Only a few counts were recorded for this clonotype. The CDR3 DNA sequence: TGCAGTGCTAGAGATGATACTGAAGCTTTCTTT. This codes for CSARDDTEAFF. The chain uses TRBV20-1 and TRBJ1-1; D unresolved. The CDR3 is made up of 11 amino acids. Trimming shortened V by 0 bases and J by 5 bases, and 4 bases separated the two germline ends. Germline CDR1 DFQATT, CDR2 SNEGSKA (reference sequence).

The genes are TRBV10-3 and TRBJ1-2; TRBD1 is a possible D gene (6 bases). CDR1 ENHRY and CDR2 SYGVKD come from the germline V gene. V was shortened by 5 bases and J by 6 bases, with 10 bases between the two germline ends. This CDR3 has 12 residues. The CDR3 region has the DNA TGTGCCATCAGTAACAGGGCGGATGGCTACACCTTC. Its protein product is CAISNRADGYTF.

The chain recombines TRBV21-1 with TRBJ2-7; no DNA check was done on the table's D call, TRBD1. TRBV21-1 is a pseudogene. This CDR3 spans 16 amino acids. The CDR3 spells CASSKGGRDAYYEQYF. As DNA, the CDR3 is TGTGCCAGCAGCAAAGGCGGCCGGGACGCCTACTACGAGCAGTACTTC.

The sample holds a few counts of this clonotype. The chain is built from TRBV6-5 and TRBJ1-1; D is unclear. The CDR3 is 14 amino acids. V lost 6 bases to trimming and J lost 4 bases, with 15 bases between them. The germline CDR1 and CDR2 sequences are MNHEY and SVGAGI. The DNA for the CDR3 is TGTGCCAGCAGAACCCATAACAAGGGCACTGAAGCTTTCTTT. This sequence encodes CASRTHNKGTEAFF.